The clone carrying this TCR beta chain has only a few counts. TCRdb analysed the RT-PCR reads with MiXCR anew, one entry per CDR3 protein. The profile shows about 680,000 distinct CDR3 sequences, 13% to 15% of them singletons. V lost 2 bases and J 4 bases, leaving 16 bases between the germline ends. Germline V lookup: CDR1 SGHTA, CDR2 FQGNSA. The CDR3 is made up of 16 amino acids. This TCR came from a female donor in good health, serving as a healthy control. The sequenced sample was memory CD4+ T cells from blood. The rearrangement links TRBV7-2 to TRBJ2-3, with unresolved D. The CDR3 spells CASSLRPPGPPDTQYF. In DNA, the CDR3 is TGTGCCAGCAGCTTACGCCCACCAGGCCCGCCAGATACGCAGTATTTT.